This T cell receptor (beta chain) was recovered during a study of prognosis after radiotherapy for stage I lung cancer. For the study at large: It was considered that all non-small cell lung cancer patients were medically inoperable. There were about seven patients whose tumors were squamous cell carcinoma and twelve whose tumors were adenocarcinoma.

Peripheral blood, in approximately 5.4-milliliter volumes, was drawn at each of two time points. By two-round multiplex PCR, the TCR beta CDR3 was amplified from genomic DNA. Initially, in first-round PCR, primers specific to each TRBV and TRBJ gene were used. TCRdb fed the multiplex PCR reads into MiXCR, producing one record per CDR3 protein. The sample consists of approximately 28,000 distinct CDR3 sequences, about 40% of them appearing once. The source was PBMCs, collected before or after stereotactic body radiation therapy (not recorded which). The clonotype comes from a donor aged 50 or older with non-small cell lung cancer.

The CDR3 DNA follows: TGTGCCAGCCAGATGACTGATTCCTGGTCTAACGAGCAGTACTTC. Protein product: CASQMTDSWSNEQYF. V gene TRBV28 combines with J gene TRBJ2-7, with no clear D. CDR1 is MDHEN, CDR2 SYDVKM, per germline. Trimming pared 8 bases from V and 5 bases from J, leaving 22 bases between. The CDR3 consists of 15 residues.